This TCR beta chain was profiled in a study of OX40 agonist ivuxolimab in advanced cancers. The overall study: With ivuxolimab, an agonistic anti-OX40 (CD134) antibody, patients were treated.

Trimming removed 6 bases at V and 7 bases at J, with 10 bases between. The CDR3 contains 13 residues. Per germline, CDR1 SNHLY and CDR2 FYNNEI. Findings and caveats of the study: In general, CD8+ T cells held more expanded clones than CD4+ did, on average.

Profiling relied on immunoSEQ multiplex PCR, and the TCRdb table lists in-frame clones only, not all of them. There are tens of thousands of clones in the sample; 84% occur only once, and about 4.8% lies in the top ten. As to this clone: Antigen specificity is unknown.

This TCR was sampled from an adult with an advanced solid tumor such as melanoma, head and neck, liver or kidney cancer. Material: CD4+ or CD8+ T cells sorted from blood, obtained in a trial of the OX40 agonist ivuxolimab. The V and J genes are TRBV2 and TRBJ1-6; no clear D gene. The CDR3 DNA follows: TGTGCCAGCAGGGAGGGTGTAAATTCACCCCTCCACTTT. Amino acid sequence: CASREGVNSPLHF.